This entry features one T cell receptor beta chain sequence. This clone turned up a few times. Its recognized antigen is unknown. The input lacks base qualities; no much larger clone sits a single base away. At the DNA level, this CDR3 is encoded by other sequences in the same sample as well. CD8 naive samples consisted of CD45RO-negative cells that were positively selected for CCR7, yielding a CD45RA+CCR7+ population without TemRA cells. Donors were healthy HIV-negative adults with no recently reported acute infections or vaccinations. Only Caucasian adults living in Nashville, Tennessee, USA were represented among the donors. After blood collection by leukapheresis, PBMCs were isolated using Ficoll-Histopaque density gradient centrifugation and then cryopreserved in the vapor phase of liquid nitrogen. Purity and quantity of every magnetically sorted T cell population were checked by analytical flow cytometry. Each sorted fraction had its genomic DNA isolated and then quantified by UV absorbance on a Nanodrop 2000c.

The germline V gene (reference sequence) yields SEHNR for CDR1 and FQNEAQ for CDR2. Trimming at the junction amounts to 5 bases on V and 5 bases on J, and the germline ends lie 6 bases apart. CDR3 length: 11 amino acids, cysteine to phenylalanine. Of the read, only the CDR3 DNA is kept; its 33 bases are in frame from base 1. This sample is drawn from a study of shared clonotypes between healthy human individuals (dated by TCRdb to 2020 to 2022). General notes on the study: A couple of women and a few men aged 18 to 49 years were included in the cohort. To estimate repertoire size and how much clonotypes are shared between individuals, the study performed deep sequencing of blood TCR repertoires from a few healthy adults. Different laboratories and diverse techniques were used to prepare libraries and sequence TCR repertoires, to increase sequencing depth and limit assay-specific biases. For each donor, CD4 naive and CD4 memory were each run on three plates, CD8 naive on two plates, and CD8 memory on one plate. Per donor, leukapheresis produced somewhere between about 0.85 and 8.9 billion PBMCs.

The paper's findings and limits, for the study overall: Sampling was restricted to blood, and TCR repertoires in tissue are likely to differ from TCR repertoires in blood. Sharing across a handful of donors was observed for approximately 4.6% of naive CD4, over 3% of naive CD8, around 2.5% of memory CD4, and 0.4% of memory CD8 clonotypes. Naive subsets generally had larger estimated clonotype richness than memory subsets did. Even with the large sequencing depth, rarefaction of the sorted-subset datasets indicated that sequencing was incomplete. Pairwise subsampling led to the expectation that sequencing depth would affect the degree of clonotype sharing among donors. The genetic and exposure-history diversity represented was limited by the small number of donors. Clonotypes shared by all four sorted-subset donors showed higher generation probabilities than non-shared clonotypes.

Using the deep immunoSEQ assay, TCR CDR3 regions were amplified from genomic DNA by multiplex PCR. Extracted genomic DNA from each cell subset was spread evenly across all wells of several immunoSEQ 96-well plates, with each plate serving as a replicate. Each replicate PCR for sorted subsets received around 0.2 ug genomic DNA, equal to about 30,000 T cell genomes. The purified libraries were quantified using a Qubit 3.0 fluorometer, sized with a Bioanalyzer 2100, and then quantified again using the KAPA Library Quantification kit. Every immunoSEQ 96-well plate was sequenced on a separate single-read 150-cycle Illumina NextSeq 550 flow cell. Concerning the study's data processing: Because only junctional sequences without quality scores were contained in the immunoSEQ output, filtering matching that applied to full-length reads could not be performed. Sequences were annotated with PyIR, a Python wrapper for IgBLAST v1.9, using IMGT germline references to assign V/J genes and CDR3. Any read was removed if the V/J assignment was weak (E-value above 1e-6), the CDR3 was missing, or the read contained stop codons, out-of-frame junctions, or ambiguous translated residues. V3J clonotypes were defined as sequences sharing an identical inferred V gene, J gene, and CDR3 amino acid sequence. Percentage overlap between repertoires was calculated by dividing the number of shared unique clonotypes by the size of the smaller repertoire. Richness of each repertoire was evaluated using RTK rarefaction, the Chao1 estimator, and Recon v2.1 estimates of unobserved clonotypes. Generation probabilities were computed with OLGA for all TCRbeta clonotypes obtained by the gDNA method from a handful of donors. This is the immuneACCESS table as TCRdb keeps it, with only in-frame sequences that have V and J called. A part of the clones is gone; compared with another copy, unresolved V genes explain less than half, and the rest is unexplained. D and trimming were read from the DNA, whereas the V and J calls and clone size are those reported in that table. This sample is represented by some 1,900,000 clones; roughly 94% of them were singletons. The top ten clones comprise more than 0.95% of the sample.

Sequencing used naive CD8+ T cells sorted from blood. The cell subset or site label corresponds to: CD45RA+CCR7+. The source of this sequence is a young man in good health. The rearrangement combines TRBV7-9 with TRBJ1-1, with the D segment identity uncertain. This receptor has the CDR3 CASSPGTEAFF. The sequenced DNA: TGTGCCAGCAGCCCGGGAACTGAAGCTTTCTTT. Where the CDR3 stops, the reference TRBV7-9 and TRBJ1-1 genes take over; the full variable domain is DTGVSQNPRHKITKRGQNVTFRCDPISEHNRLYWYRQTLGQGPEFLTYFQNEAQLEKSRLLSDRFSAERPKGSFSTLEIQRTEQGDSAMYLCASSPGTEAFFGQGTRLTVV.